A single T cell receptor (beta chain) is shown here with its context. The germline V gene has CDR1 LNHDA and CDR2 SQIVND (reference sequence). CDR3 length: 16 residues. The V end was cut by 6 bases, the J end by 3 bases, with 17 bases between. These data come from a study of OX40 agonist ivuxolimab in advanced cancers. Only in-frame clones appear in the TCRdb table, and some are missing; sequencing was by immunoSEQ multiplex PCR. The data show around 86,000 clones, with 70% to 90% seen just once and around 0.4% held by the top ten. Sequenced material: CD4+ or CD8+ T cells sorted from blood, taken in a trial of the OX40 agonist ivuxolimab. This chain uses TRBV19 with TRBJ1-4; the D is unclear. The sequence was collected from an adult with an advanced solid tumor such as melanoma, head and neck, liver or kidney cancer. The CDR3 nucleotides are TGTGCCAGTAGCCATCACGAGGGAATAGCTAATGAAAAACTGTTTTTT. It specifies CASSHHEGIANEKLFF.